This TCR beta chain is from a study of T cells in Graves' hyperthyroidism and ophthalmopathy. Study context: Peripheral blood was secured at the point of initial diagnosis, before any treatment.

This CDR3 is 14 amino acids long. V was trimmed by 3 bases and J by 5 bases, leaving 11 bases between them. CDR1 MDHEN and CDR2 SYDVKM come from the germline V gene. The hyperthyroidism was newly diagnosed and had lasted under 2 months; the patients were aged 18 to 65. Blood was sampled at initial diagnosis of hyperthyroidism, prior to onset of any ophthalmopathy symptoms. Using 9.5 to 10 ml of fresh peripheral blood, PBMCs were prepared. The source material, RNA transcripts, was used to amplify TCR beta CDR3 regions. The HTBI set primed first-round TCR CDR3 RT-PCR. TCRdb called the multiplex PCR reads again in MiXCR, with one record for every CDR3 protein. The data contain over 200,000 distinct CDR3 sequences, roughly 15% of them singletons. This clonotype was recorded at least ten times.

Sequencing was carried out using blood. This TCR came from a woman in her forties with Graves' hyperthyroidism that later progressed to Graves' ophthalmopathy. This rearrangement joins TRBV28 to TRBJ2-1, with TRBD2 as a possible D gene (6 bases). The CDR3 region has the DNA TGTGCCAGCAGTTTCGGTGGAGGGGACAATGAGCAGTTCTTC. It codes for CASSFGGGDNEQFF.